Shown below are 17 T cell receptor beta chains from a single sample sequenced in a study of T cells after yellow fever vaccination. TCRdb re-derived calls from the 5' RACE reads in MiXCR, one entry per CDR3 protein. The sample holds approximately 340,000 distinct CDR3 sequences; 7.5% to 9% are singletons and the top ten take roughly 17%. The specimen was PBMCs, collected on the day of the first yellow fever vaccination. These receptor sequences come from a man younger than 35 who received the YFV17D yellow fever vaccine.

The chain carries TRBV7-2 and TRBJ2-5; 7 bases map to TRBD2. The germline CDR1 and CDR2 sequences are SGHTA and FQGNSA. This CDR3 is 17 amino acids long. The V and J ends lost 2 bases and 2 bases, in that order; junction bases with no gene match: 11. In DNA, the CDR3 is TGTGCCAGCAGCTTACGTCTCCAGGGAGGGAGGCAAGAGACCCAGTACTTC. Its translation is CASSLRLQGGRQETQYF.

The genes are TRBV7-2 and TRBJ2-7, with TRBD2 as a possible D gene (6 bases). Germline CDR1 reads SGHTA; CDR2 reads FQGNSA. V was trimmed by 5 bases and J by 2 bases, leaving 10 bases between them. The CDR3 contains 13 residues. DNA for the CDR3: TGTGCCAGCAGCGCGGGACCAACCTACGAGCAGTACGTC. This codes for CASSAGPTYEQYV.

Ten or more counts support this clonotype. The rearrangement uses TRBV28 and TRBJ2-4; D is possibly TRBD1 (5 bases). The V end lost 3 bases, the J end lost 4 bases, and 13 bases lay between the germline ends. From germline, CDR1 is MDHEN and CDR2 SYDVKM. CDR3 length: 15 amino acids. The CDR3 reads CASSLAEAGKNIQYF. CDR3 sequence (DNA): TGTGCCAGCAGTTTGGCCGAGGCAGGGAAAAACATTCAGTACTTC.

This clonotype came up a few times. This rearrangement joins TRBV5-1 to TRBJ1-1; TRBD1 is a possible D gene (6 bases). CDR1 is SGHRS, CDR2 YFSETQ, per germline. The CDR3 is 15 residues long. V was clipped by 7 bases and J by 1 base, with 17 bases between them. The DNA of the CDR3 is TGCGCCAGCCGAATTGACGGACAGCCGAACACTGAAGCTTTCTTT. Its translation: CASRIDGQPNTEAFF.

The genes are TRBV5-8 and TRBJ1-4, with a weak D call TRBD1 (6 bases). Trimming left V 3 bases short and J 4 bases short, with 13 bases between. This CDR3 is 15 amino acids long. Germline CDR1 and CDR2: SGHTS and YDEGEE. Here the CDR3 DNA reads TGTGCCAGCAGCTGGCTGGACAGCTTTAATGAAAAACTGTTTTTT. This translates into CASSWLDSFNEKLFF.

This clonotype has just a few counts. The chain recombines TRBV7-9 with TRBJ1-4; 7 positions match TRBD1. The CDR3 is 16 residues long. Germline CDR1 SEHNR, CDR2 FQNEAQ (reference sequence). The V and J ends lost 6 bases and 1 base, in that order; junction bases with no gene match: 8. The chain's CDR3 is CASSPGGSVTNEKLFF. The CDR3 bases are TGTGCCAGCAGTCCAGGGGGTAGCGTAACTAATGAAAAACTGTTTTTT.

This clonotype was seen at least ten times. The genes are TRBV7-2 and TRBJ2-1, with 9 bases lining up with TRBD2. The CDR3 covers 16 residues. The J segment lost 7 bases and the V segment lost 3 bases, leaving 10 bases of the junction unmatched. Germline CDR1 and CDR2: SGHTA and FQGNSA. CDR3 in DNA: TGTGCCAGCAGCTTGTTCCGGGCGGGGGGGCAAAATGAGCAGTTCTTC. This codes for CASSLFRAGGQNEQFF.

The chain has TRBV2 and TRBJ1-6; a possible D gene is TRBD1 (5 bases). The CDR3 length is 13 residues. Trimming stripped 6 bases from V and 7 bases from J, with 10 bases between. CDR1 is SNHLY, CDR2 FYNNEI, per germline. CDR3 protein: CASRAGDNSPLHF. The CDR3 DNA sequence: TGTGCCAGCAGGGCCGGGGACAATTCACCCCTCCACTTT.

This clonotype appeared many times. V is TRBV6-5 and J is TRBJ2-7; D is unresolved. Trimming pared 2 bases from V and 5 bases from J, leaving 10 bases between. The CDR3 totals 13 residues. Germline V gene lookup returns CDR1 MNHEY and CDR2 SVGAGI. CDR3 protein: CASSYTVTNEQYF. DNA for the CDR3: TGTGCCAGCAGTTACACGGTTACCAACGAGCAGTACTTC.

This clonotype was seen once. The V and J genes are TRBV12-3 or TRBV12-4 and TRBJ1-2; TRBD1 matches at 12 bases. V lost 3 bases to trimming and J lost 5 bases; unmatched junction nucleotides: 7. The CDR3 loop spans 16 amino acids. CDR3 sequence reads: CASSFGDRGPRYGYTF. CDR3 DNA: TGTGCCAGCAGTTTCGGGGACAGGGGGCCCCGTTATGGCTACACCTTC.

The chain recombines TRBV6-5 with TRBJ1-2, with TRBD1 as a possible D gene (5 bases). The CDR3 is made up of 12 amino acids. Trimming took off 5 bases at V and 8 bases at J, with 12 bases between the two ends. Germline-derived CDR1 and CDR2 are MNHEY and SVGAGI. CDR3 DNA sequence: TGTGCCAGCAGTGACCCAGGGTACGGCTACACCTTC. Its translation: CASSDPGYGYTF.

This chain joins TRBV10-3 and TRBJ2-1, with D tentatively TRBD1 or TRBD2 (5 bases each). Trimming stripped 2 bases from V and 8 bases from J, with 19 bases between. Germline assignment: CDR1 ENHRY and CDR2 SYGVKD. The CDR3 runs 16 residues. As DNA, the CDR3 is TGTGCCATCAGTGAGCCTACGATAGGATCGGGGCATGAGCAGTTCTTC. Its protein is CAISEPTIGSGHEQFF.

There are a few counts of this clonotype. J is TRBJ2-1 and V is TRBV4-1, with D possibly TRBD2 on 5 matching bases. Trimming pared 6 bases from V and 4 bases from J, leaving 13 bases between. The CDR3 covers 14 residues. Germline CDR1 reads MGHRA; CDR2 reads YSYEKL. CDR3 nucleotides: TGCGCCAGCAGTTTTTCCAGCGGATACAATGAGCAGTTCTTC. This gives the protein CASSFSSGYNEQFF.

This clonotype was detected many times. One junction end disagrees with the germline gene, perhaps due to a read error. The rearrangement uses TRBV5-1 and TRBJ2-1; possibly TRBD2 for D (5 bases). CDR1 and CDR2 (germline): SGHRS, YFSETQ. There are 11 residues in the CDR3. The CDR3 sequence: CASTDYSEQFF. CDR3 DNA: TGCGCCAGCACTGACTACAGTGAGCAGTTCTTC.

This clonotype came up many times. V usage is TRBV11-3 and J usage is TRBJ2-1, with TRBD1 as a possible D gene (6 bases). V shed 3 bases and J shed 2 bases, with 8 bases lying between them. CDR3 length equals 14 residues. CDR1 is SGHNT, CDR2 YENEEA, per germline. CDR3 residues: CASSLGQPYNEQFF. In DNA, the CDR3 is TGTGCCAGCAGCTTGGGACAACCCTACAATGAGCAGTTCTTC.

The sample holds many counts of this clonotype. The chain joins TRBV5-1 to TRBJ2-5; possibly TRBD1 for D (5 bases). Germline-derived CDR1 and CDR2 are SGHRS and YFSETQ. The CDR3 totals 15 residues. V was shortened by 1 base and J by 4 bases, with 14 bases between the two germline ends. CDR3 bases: TGCGCCAGCAGCTTGTGGCGGCAGGGTGTAGAGACCCAGTACTTC. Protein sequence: CASSLWRQGVETQYF.

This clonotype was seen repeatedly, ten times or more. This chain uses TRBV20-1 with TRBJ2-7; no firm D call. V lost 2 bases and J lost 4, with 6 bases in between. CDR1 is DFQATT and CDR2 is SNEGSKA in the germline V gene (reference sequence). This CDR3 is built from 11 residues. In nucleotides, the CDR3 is TGCAGTGCTAGATCCGAGTACGAGCAGTACGTC. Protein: CSARSEYEQYV.